A single sample is the source of the 25 T cell receptor beta chains below, sequenced in a study of cytomegalovirus exposure and HLA in healthy donors. The table came from immunoSEQ multiplex PCR; TCRdb's copy has only in-frame clones and leaves some out. The sample carries about 110,000 clones, approximately 89% recorded once. The sample was PBMCs. All receptors come from a woman aged 18-35 years in good health and CMV-seronegative.

The chain joins TRBV4-2 to TRBJ2-2; a weak D match, TRBD2 (7 bases). This CDR3 is built from 18 residues. Trimming took 1 base from V and 9 from J, leaving 24 bases between them. Germline V gene sequence: CDR1 LGHNA, CDR2 YNFKEQ. The CDR3 region has the DNA TGTGCCAGCAGCCAAGTTAATGTTGGGGGCGGGAGAAGGCGGGAGCTGTTTTTT. Translation: CASSQVNVGGGRRRELFF.

The chain combines TRBV5-1 with TRBJ2-3; 8 positions match TRBD1. This CDR3 region has 15 residues. The ends lost 3 bases at V and 2 bases at J; junction bases unmatched: 5. In germline, CDR1 is SGHRS, CDR2 YFSETQ. The CDR3 spells CASSYAGGITDTQYF. The CDR3 DNA sequence: TGCGCCAGCAGCTATGCAGGGGGCATCACAGATACGCAGTATTTT.

The count of this clone is one. J is TRBJ2-7 and V is TRBV4-1, with a weak D call TRBD1 (5 bases). CDR1 is MGHRA and CDR2 is YSYEKL in the germline V gene. V dropped 4 bases and J dropped 2 bases, with 12 bases sitting between them. CDR3 length: 14 amino acids. CDR3: CASSRTGFTYEQYF. The CDR3 nucleotides are TGCGCCAGCAGCCGAACAGGCTTTACCTACGAGCAGTACTTC.

This clone was counted once. V gene TRBV10-1 combines with J gene TRBJ2-3, with D possibly matching TRBD2 (6 bases). CDR1 and CDR2 (germline): WNHNN, SYGVQD (reference sequence). This CDR3 is 14 amino acids long. V lost 6 bases and J 0 bases, leaving 10 bases between the germline ends. The DNA of the CDR3 is TGCGCCAGCAGATGGAGGGCTAGCACAGATACGCAGTATTTT. This codes for CASRWRASTDTQYF.

The chain joins TRBV5-1 to TRBJ2-5, with TRBD2 as a possible D gene (6 bases). Germline CDR1 and CDR2: SGHRS and YFSETQ. V lost 6 bases and J lost 5, with 17 bases in between. The CDR3 is 14 amino acids. CDR3 DNA sequence: TGCGCCAGCACTCGCGAGCGGGTTTGGGAGACCCAGTACTTC. Encoded protein: CASTRERVWETQYF. Full variable domain (remainder filled in from reference TRBV5-1 and TRBJ2-5): KAGVTQTPRYLIKTRGQQVTLSCSPISGHRSVSWYQQTPGQGLQFLFEYFSETQRNKGNFPGRFSGRQFSNSRSEMNVSTLELGDSALYLCASTRERVWETQYFGPGTRLLVL.

The chain combines TRBV11-3 with TRBJ2-1; 13 positions match TRBD2. J was trimmed by 10 bases and V by 5 bases; bases with no gene match: 8. Germline V lookup: CDR1 SGHNT, CDR2 YENEEA. The CDR3 consists of 15 residues. The CDR3 reads CASSQGTSGDDEQFF. In DNA form, the CDR3 reads TGTGCCAGCAGCCAAGGGACTAGCGGGGATGACGAGCAGTTCTTC.

This clone was seen a single time. This sequence joins TRBV7-9 and TRBJ1-2, with TRBD1 matching 12 bases. Germline V CDR1 and CDR2: SEHNR, FQNEAQ (reference sequence). The J segment lost 6 bases and the V segment lost 0 bases, leaving 2 bases of the junction unmatched. This CDR3 has 15 amino acids. DNA for the CDR3: TGTGCCAGCAGCTTAGCGGGACAGGGGGCTCATGGCTACACCTTC. Translated: CASSLAGQGAHGYTF.

This clone has more than one count but fewer than ten. The V call is TRBV19, the J call TRBJ1-5; TRBD1 matches 7 bases. Losses at the gene ends were 5 bases for V and 3 bases for J; bases not matched to a gene: 7. Germline loops: CDR1 LNHDA, CDR2 SQIVND (reference sequence). The CDR3 contains 15 residues. CDR3 loop: CASSYTGQYNQPQHF. In DNA form, the CDR3 reads TGTGCCAGTAGTTACACGGGACAGTACAATCAGCCCCAGCATTTT.

This sequence joins TRBV28 and TRBJ1-2; maybe TRBD1 (5 bases). V lost 8 bases, J lost 8 bases, and 15 bases lay in between. The CDR3 has 12 residues. Germline V gene sequence: CDR1 MDHEN, CDR2 SYDVKM. The CDR3 DNA reads TGTGCCAGCCGTACGGACAACAGGGGCTACACCTTC. It specifies CASRTDNRGYTF.

The chain joins TRBV30 to TRBJ2-1; 10 nucleotides align to TRBD1. The length of the CDR3 is 14 residues. The V gene end was trimmed by 7 bases and the J gene end by 6 bases; junction bases not matched to a gene: 9. Germline CDR1 is GTSNPN and CDR2 is SVGIG (reference sequence). The CDR3 here is CASSGGDRGNEQFF. CDR3 nucleotides: TGTGCCTCCTCGGGGGGGGACAGGGGCAATGAGCAGTTCTTC.

This clone was seen only a few times. The chain couples TRBV7-2 to TRBJ2-7; 9 bases agree with TRBD2. From germline, CDR1 is SGHTA and CDR2 FQGNSA. The CDR3 totals 14 residues. V was pared by 5 bases and J by 6 bases, with 8 bases of the junction left unmatched. The CDR3 DNA reads TGTGCCAGCAGCCCGGGGACTAGCTTTTCCGAGCAGTACTTC. Its translation: CASSPGTSFSEQYF.

J is TRBJ1-2 and V is TRBV28; possibly TRBD1 for D (5 bases). This CDR3 is built from 13 residues. V lost 6 bases and J 5 bases, leaving 13 bases between the germline ends. Germline V CDR1 and CDR2: MDHEN, SYDVKM. This CDR3 is CASSRARGYGYTF. CDR3 nucleotide sequence: TGTGCCAGCAGCAGGGCTCGGGGGTATGGCTACACCTTC.

The chain uses TRBV5-8 and TRBJ2-1, with D tentatively TRBD1 (6 bases). The CDR3 is 16 residues long. Germline V gene lookup returns CDR1 SGHTS and CDR2 YDEGEE. V was trimmed by 5 bases and J by 5 bases, leaving 20 bases between them. CDR3: CASSNELGKGDNEQFF. CDR3 coding DNA: TGTGCCAGCAGTAACGAATTGGGAAAGGGGGACAATGAGCAGTTCTTC.

This chain uses TRBV15 with TRBJ1-2, with 9 bases lining up with TRBD1. This CDR3 has 15 amino acids. The junction had 5 bases not matched to a gene; V was cut back by 0 bases and J by 6 bases. Germline values: CDR1 LNHNV, CDR2 YYDKDF (reference sequence). CDR3 bases: TGTGCCACCAGCAGAGATCGGGACAGGGTAGATGGCTACACCTTC. This sequence encodes CATSRDRDRVDGYTF.

The chain joins TRBV5-8 to TRBJ1-1; possible D gene TRBD1, 6 bases. Germline V gene lookup returns CDR1 SGHTS and CDR2 YDEGEE. The CDR3 runs 16 residues. V was trimmed by 5 bases and J by 1 base, leaving 18 bases between them. Here the CDR3 DNA reads TGTGCCAGCAGTACCTCTGGCAGGGGAAGGAACACTGAAGCTTTCTTT. Its protein product is CASSTSGRGRNTEAFF.

The sample holds one count of this clone. This rearrangement joins TRBV11-2 to TRBJ2-1, with no clear D. This CDR3 is 15 amino acids long. The V end lost 3 bases, the J end lost 0 bases, and 9 bases lay between the germline ends. Germline V gene lookup returns CDR1 SGHAT and CDR2 FQNNGV. The CDR3 DNA reads as TGTGCCAGCAGCTTTAGTGATCGCTCCTACAATGAGCAGTTCTTC. Translation gives CASSFSDRSYNEQFF. Together with reference TRBV11-2 and TRBJ2-1, the CDR3 gives the full variable domain: EAGVAQSPRYKIIEKRQSVAFWCNPISGHATLYWYQQILGQGPKLLIQFQNNGVVDDSQLPKDRFSAERLKGVDSTLKIQPAKLEDSAVYLCASSFSDRSYNEQFFGPGTRLTVL.

This sequence joins TRBV5-4 and TRBJ1-2, with 9 bases identical to TRBD1. From germline, CDR1 is SGHNT and CDR2 YYREEE (reference sequence). The CDR3 covers 15 residues. J was trimmed by 2 bases and V by 2 bases; bases with no gene match: 4. The CDR3 here is CASSFTGGLNYGYTF. CDR3 in DNA: TGTGCCAGCAGCTTCACAGGGGGCTTGAACTATGGCTACACCTTC.

The V and J genes are TRBV6-5 and TRBJ2-2; 9 positions agree with TRBD2. V was clipped by 0 bases and J by 6 bases; unmatched bases: 5. Germline loops: CDR1 MNHEY, CDR2 SVGAGI. CDR3 length: 16 amino acids. Written as DNA, the CDR3 is TGTGCCAGCAGTTACTCGACTAGCGGACCTCCCGGGGAGCTGTTTTTT. Translated: CASSYSTSGPPGELFF.

The J gene is TRBJ2-7, the V gene TRBV5-6, with a possible D match to TRBD1 (6 bases). V lost 4 bases to trimming and J lost 2 bases, with 10 bases between them. This CDR3 has 13 amino acids. Germline V CDR1 and CDR2: SGHDT, YYEEEE. The CDR3 loop reads CASSLQGPYEQYF. CDR3 bases: TGTGCCAGCAGCCTACAGGGTCCCTACGAGCAGTACTTC.

This chain uses TRBV9 with TRBJ1-2; D possibly corresponds to TRBD1 (6 bases). Looked up from germline, CDR1 is SGDLS and CDR2 is YYNGEE. This CDR3 has 15 amino acids. V was shortened by 2 bases and J by 14 bases, with 25 bases between the two germline ends. CDR3 amino acids: CASSVSWTSSWGQTF. The DNA for the CDR3 is TGTGCCAGCAGCGTTTCCTGGACCAGTTCTTGGGGGCAGACCTTC. The complete variable domain, with remaining parts taken from reference TRBV9 and TRBJ1-2, reads DSGVTQTPKHLITATGQRVTLRCSPRSGDLSVYWYQQSLDQGLQFLIQYYNGEERAKGNILERFSAQQFPDLHSELNLSSLELGDSALYFCASSVSWTSSWGQTFGSGTRLTVV.

The chain is built from TRBV30 and TRBJ1-2; 10 bases map to TRBD1. Germline V gene sequence: CDR1 GTSNPN, CDR2 SVGIG (reference sequence). The CDR3 consists of 16 residues. J lost 0 bases, V lost 3 bases, and 7 bases had no gene match. The CDR3 here is CAWRRIGTGANYGYTF. The CDR3 coding sequence is TGTGCCTGGAGAAGAATAGGGACAGGGGCTAACTATGGCTACACCTTC.

The chain carries TRBV11-1 and TRBJ2-2, with a possible D match to TRBD2 (6 bases). V was shortened by 5 bases and J by 3 bases, with 16 bases between the two germline ends. This CDR3 has 16 amino acids. Per the germline V gene, CDR1 is SGHAT and CDR2 is FQDESV (reference sequence). The CDR3 DNA follows: TGTGCCAGCAGCATTCACGGGAGAGGGGACACCGGGGAGCTGTTTTTT. It encodes CASSIHGRGDTGELFF.

The chain carries TRBV29-1 and TRBJ2-7; D is perhaps TRBD2 (7 bases). CDR1 SQVTM and CDR2 ANQGSEA come from the germline V gene. This CDR3 comprises 11 residues. V gave up 7 bases and J gave up 6 bases, with 13 bases separating them. The CDR3 region has the DNA TGCAGCGGTCGGGGAGGGGGCGAGCAGTACTTC. Protein product: CSGRGGGEQYF.

With regard to this clone: The junction does not match germline at one end; this may be a read error. CDR3 loop: CASSLAAHSSNEQFF. CDR3 sequence (DNA): TGTGCCAGCAGCCTCGCCGCCCACTCCTCCAATGAGCAGTTCTTC. This chain uses TRBV9 with TRBJ2-1; D gene uncertain. This CDR3 spans 15 amino acids. CDR1 SGDLS and CDR2 YYNGEE come from the germline V gene. Full variable domain (outside the CDR3, taken from reference TRBV9 and TRBJ2-1): DSGVTQTPKHLITATGQRVTLRCSPRSGDLSVYWYQQSLDQGLQFLIQYYNGEERAKGNILERFSAQQFPDLHSELNLSSLELGDSALYFCASSLAAHSSNEQFFGPGTRLTVL.

The chain combines TRBV30 with TRBJ2-7; no clear D gene. This CDR3 contains 13 residues. Germline V gene lookup returns CDR1 GTSNPN and CDR2 SVGIG (reference sequence). The DNA of the CDR3 is TGTGCTGGCGCCCAGTTTACCAGGAACGAGCAGTACTTC. It codes for CAGAQFTRNEQYF.